The 21 T cell receptor beta chains listed next were all sequenced from one sample in a study of cytomegalovirus exposure and HLA in healthy donors. TCRdb's table, derived via immunoSEQ multiplex PCR, lists solely in-frame clones and lacks some. The sample has hundreds of thousands of clones; roughly 80% are singletons. Sequencing was performed on PBMCs. The source is a woman under 30 in good health and CMV-seronegative.

The J gene is TRBJ2-3, the V gene TRBV29-1; a possible D gene is TRBD1 (5 bases). The CDR3 has 15 residues. CDR1 SQVTM and CDR2 ANQGSEA come from the germline V gene. V lost 6 bases, J lost 1 base, and 17 bases lay in between. The CDR3 protein is CSVGNRPVGTDTQYF. The CDR3 nucleotides are TGCAGCGTGGGGAACAGGCCGGTGGGCACAGATACGCAGTATTTT.

The table lists this clone with a few counts. CDR3 residues: CASSLRVRAGTGELFF. DNA for the CDR3: TGTGCCAGCAGTTTACGTGTCAGGGCGGGCACCGGGGAGCTGTTTTTT. The rearrangement joins TRBV28 to TRBJ2-2; D possibly matches TRBD1 or TRBD2 (5 bases each). Deletions cut 2 bases from V and 4 bases from J, with 14 bases between. The CDR3 spans 16 residues. From germline, CDR1 is MDHEN and CDR2 SYDVKM. The complete variable domain, with remaining parts taken from reference TRBV28 and TRBJ2-2, reads DVKVTQSSRYLVKRTGEKVFLECVQDMDHENMFWYRQDPGLGLRLIYFSYDVKMKEKGDIPEGYSVSREKKERFSLILESASTNQTSMYLCASSLRVRAGTGELFFGEGSRLTVL.

The chain uses TRBV6-4 and TRBJ2-1; 13 nucleotides align to TRBD2. Germline loops: CDR1 MRHNA, CDR2 SNTAGT. The junction had 0 bases not matched to a gene; V was cut back by 2 bases and J by 8 bases. This CDR3 spans 14 amino acids. CDR3 DNA sequence: TGTGCCAGCAGTGACGGACTAGCGGGAGATGAGCAGTTCTTC. The encoded protein is CASSDGLAGDEQFF.

This clone was picked up a small number of times. The chain has TRBV2 and TRBJ1-3; possibly TRBD1 for D (6 bases). Germline CDR1 SNHLY, CDR2 FYNNEI. V dropped 2 bases and J dropped 0 bases, with 11 bases sitting between them. CDR3 length equals 16 residues. The CDR3 DNA reads as TGTGCCAGCAGTGAATGGGGGGGCCTCTCTGGAAACACCATATATTTT. Amino acids: CASSEWGGLSGNTIYF.

V and J are TRBV4-1 and TRBJ1-1; D gene ambiguous. Per germline, CDR1 MGHRA and CDR2 YSYEKL. V was trimmed by 3 bases and J by 0 bases, leaving 14 bases between them. This CDR3 spans 16 amino acids. The CDR3 loop is CASSHRTDYLNTEAFF. The CDR3 DNA follows: TGCGCCAGCAGCCACAGGACCGATTACCTGAACACTGAAGCTTTCTTT.

J is TRBJ2-1 and V is TRBV15; maybe TRBD2 (7 bases). The CDR3 has 14 residues. Per the germline V gene, CDR1 is LNHNV and CDR2 is YYDKDF (reference sequence). V was clipped by 3 bases and J by 8 bases, with 14 bases between them. The CDR3 is CATSSGGPADEQFF. The DNA of the CDR3 is TGTGCCACCAGCAGCGGGGGGCCCGCGGATGAGCAGTTCTTC.

The J gene is TRBJ2-7, the V gene TRBV2; weak D call: TRBD1 (5 bases). Between the trimmed V and J ends, which lost 7 bases and 4 bases, there was a span of 17 bases. Germline values: CDR1 SNHLY, CDR2 FYNNEI. This CDR3 spans 14 amino acids. CDR3 region: CASTNQRGIYEQYF. As DNA, the CDR3 is TGTGCCAGCACCAACCAAAGGGGCATTTACGAGCAGTACTTC.

This clone was detected only once. This chain connects TRBV7-9 to TRBJ1-1; D is unclear. The V end was cut by 4 bases, the J end by 6 bases, with 12 bases between. Per the germline V gene, CDR1 is SEHNR and CDR2 is FQNEAQ (reference sequence). The CDR3 spans 13 residues. Here the CDR3 DNA reads TGTGCCAGCAGCTCCATGAGGGTTTCTGAAGCTTTCTTT. Translation gives CASSSMRVSEAFF.

The chain combines TRBV9 with TRBJ2-3; TRBD1 or TRBD2 may be the D gene (7 bases each). CDR1 and CDR2 (germline): SGDLS, YYNGEE. This CDR3 is built from 14 residues. The V end was cut by 5 bases, the J end by 3 bases, with 13 bases between. This CDR3 is CASSTGEGTDTQYF. As DNA, the CDR3 is TGTGCCAGCAGTACAGGGGAGGGTACAGATACGCAGTATTTT.

This chain connects TRBV7-9 to TRBJ1-6; D is perhaps TRBD1 (5 bases). V was shortened by 6 bases and J by 7 bases, with 19 bases between the two germline ends. Germline CDR1 is SEHNR and CDR2 is FQNEAQ (reference sequence). The CDR3 is made up of 16 amino acids. CDR3 bases: TGTGCCAGCAGGTCCGGGGCGGGGTTTGTAAATTCACCCCTCCACTTT. Protein product: CASRSGAGFVNSPLHF. Looking up the rest from reference TRBV7-9 and TRBJ1-6 gives the full variable domain: DTGVSQNPRHKITKRGQNVTFRCDPISEHNRLYWYRQTLGQGPEFLTYFQNEAQLEKSRLLSDRFSAERPKGSFSTLEIQRTEQGDSAMYLCASRSGAGFVNSPLHFGNGTRLTVT.

The chain combines TRBV18 with TRBJ2-7, with D maybe TRBD1 (6 bases). CDR1 is KGHSH, CDR2 LQKENI, per germline. With 1 base removed from V and 6 bases from J, the gap between germline ends came to 10 bases. The CDR3 is made up of 13 amino acids. In DNA form, the CDR3 reads TGTGCCAGCTCACCACGGGACAAAGCCGAGCAGTACTTC. Its protein product is CASSPRDKAEQYF.

The chain recombines TRBV19 with TRBJ2-7; D might be TRBD1 (6 bases). The germline V gene encodes CDR1 LNHDA and CDR2 SQIVND (reference sequence). V gave up 3 bases and J gave up 2 bases, with 23 bases separating them. The CDR3 runs to 18 residues. CDR3 amino acids: CASSIGWAQQGATYEQYF. The CDR3 DNA sequence: TGTGCCAGTAGTATCGGGTGGGCCCAACAGGGAGCCACCTACGAGCAGTACTTC.

The chain combines TRBV28 with TRBJ2-7, with 13 positions matching TRBD2. CDR3 length: 18 amino acids. Germline V gene data show CDR1 as MDHEN and CDR2 as SYDVKM. V gave up 2 bases and J gave up 3 bases; unmatched junction bases: 10. Here the CDR3 DNA reads TGTGCCAGCAGTTTACCCTCTGGGACTAGCGGGACCCTCTACGAGCAGTACTTC. Translation gives CASSLPSGTSGTLYEQYF.

The chain uses TRBV18 and TRBJ1-2; 12 bases are shared with TRBD1. This CDR3 is 15 amino acids long. J gave up 8 bases and V 2 bases, and 6 bases lay outside the gene matches. Per germline, CDR1 KGHSH and CDR2 LQKENI. CDR3 region: CASSPKRDRGRGYTF. CDR3 DNA: TGTGCCAGCTCACCAAAGAGGGACAGGGGGCGCGGCTACACCTTC.

The V call is TRBV25-1, the J call TRBJ1-2; D remains ambiguous. Germline V gene sequence: CDR1 MGHDK, CDR2 SYGVNS. The V end was cut by 6 bases, the J end by 9 bases, with 14 bases between. CDR3 size: 12 residues. CDR3 bases: TGTGCCAGCAGCCCCCAGGAGACGAGCTACACCTTC. Translating it yields CASSPQETSYTF.

This clone is a singleton in its sample. The rearrangement uses TRBV6-5 and TRBJ2-2, with TRBD2 as a possible D gene (6 bases). Germline-derived CDR1 and CDR2 are MNHEY and SVGAGI. Trimming took 8 bases from V and 2 from J, leaving 15 bases between them. The CDR3 loop spans 15 amino acids. The CDR3 nucleotides are TGTGCCAGCGCCGCGGGGACTCACAACACCGGGGAGCTGTTTTTT. It specifies CASAAGTHNTGELFF.

The V gene is TRBV15, the J gene TRBJ2-7; possible D gene TRBD2, 7 bases. Trimming left V 1 base short and J 2 bases short, with 24 bases between. This CDR3 is 19 amino acids long. Germline CDR1 is LNHNV and CDR2 is YYDKDF (reference sequence). The CDR3 DNA reads as TGTGCCACCAGCAGAGGGTTGGGGCGGGGGCAGGGGAACACCTACGAGCAGTACTTC. Translation gives CATSRGLGRGQGNTYEQYF.

The CDR3 loop reads CASRLYQETQYF. The CDR3 DNA sequence: TGTGCCAGCAGGCTCTACCAAGAGACCCAGTACTTC. The chain carries TRBV2 and TRBJ2-5, with unresolved D. This CDR3 region has 12 residues. The V gene lost 6 bases and the J gene lost 0 bases, with 5 bases spanning the gap. Germline CDR1 SNHLY, CDR2 FYNNEI.

The chain is built from TRBV6-1 and TRBJ2-6; D is undetermined. Germline V gives CDR1 MNHNS, CDR2 SASEGT. This CDR3 has 15 residues. V shed 2 bases and J shed 0 bases, with 5 bases lying between them. CDR3 in DNA: TGTGCCAGCAGTGAACAGAGCTCTGGGGCCAACGTCCTGACTTTC. Protein sequence: CASSEQSSGANVLTF.

The V and J genes are TRBV10-3 and TRBJ2-7, with 8 bases matching TRBD2. The CDR3 spans 12 residues. V shed 10 bases and J 6 bases; nucleotides not matched to a gene: 8. Germline lookup yields CDR1 ENHRY and CDR2 SYGVKD. The CDR3 loop is CATSTSVGEQYF. The DNA for the CDR3 is TGTGCCACCTCGACTAGCGTGGGCGAGCAGTACTTC.

The chain recombines TRBV6-5 with TRBJ1-3; D call uncertain. The germline V gene encodes CDR1 MNHEY and CDR2 SVGAGI. V dropped 4 bases and J dropped 1 base, with 8 bases sitting between them. The CDR3 extends over 14 amino acids. The CDR3 DNA is TGTGCCAGCAGTTTACTGGATTCTGGAAACACCATATATTTT. Translated: CASSLLDSGNTIYF.